This note documents a single T cell receptor beta chain sequence. Its antigen is not identified. These data belong to a study of cytomegalovirus exposure and HLA in healthy donors. Study-wide background: As released early, the data held some 80 million unique TCRs from HLA-typed donors. Study-level results: A later analysis linked 15,000 to 20,000 TCR beta sequences to HLA alleles at 0.05 false discovery rate. Follow-up analysis later connected one missense variant in DCLRE1C with trimming of TCR beta V- and J-genes.

Per the germline V gene, CDR1 is SNHLY and CDR2 is FYNNEI. V dropped 7 bases and J dropped 6 bases, with 12 bases sitting between them. This CDR3 has 12 residues. PCR employed 60 Vbeta and 13 Jbeta primers. Clones were read by immunoSEQ multiplex PCR, and TCRdb kept only the in-frame ones, dropping some. The sample shows about 200,000 clones, 86% of them seen only once. Sequencing input: PBMCs. The source of this sequence is a woman aged 30 to 39 in good health and CMV-seronegative. The chain combines TRBV2 with TRBJ1-2; D is uncertain. The CDR3, as DNA: TGTGCCAGCACCTCTAACAGTGATGGCTACACCTTC. Protein: CASTSNSDGYTF.